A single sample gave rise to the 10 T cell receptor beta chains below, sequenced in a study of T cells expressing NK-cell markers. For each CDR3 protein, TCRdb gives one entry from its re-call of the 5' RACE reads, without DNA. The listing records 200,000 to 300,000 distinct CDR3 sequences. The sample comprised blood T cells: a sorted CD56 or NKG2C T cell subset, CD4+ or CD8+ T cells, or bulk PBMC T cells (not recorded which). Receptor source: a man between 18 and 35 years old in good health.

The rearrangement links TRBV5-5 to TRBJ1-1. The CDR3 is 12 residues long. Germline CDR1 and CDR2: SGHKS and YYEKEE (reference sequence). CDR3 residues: CASSSVIGEAFF. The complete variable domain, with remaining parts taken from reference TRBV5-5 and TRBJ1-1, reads DAGVTQSPTHLIKTRGQQVTLRCSPISGHKSVSWYQQVLGQGPQFIFQYYEKEERGRGNFPDRFSARQFPNYSSELNVNALLLGDSALYLCASSSVIGEAFFGQGTRLTVV.

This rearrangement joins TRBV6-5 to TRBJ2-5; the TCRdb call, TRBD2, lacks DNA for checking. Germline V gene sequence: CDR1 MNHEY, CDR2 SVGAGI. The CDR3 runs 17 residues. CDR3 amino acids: CASSYSSSGRALKTQYF.

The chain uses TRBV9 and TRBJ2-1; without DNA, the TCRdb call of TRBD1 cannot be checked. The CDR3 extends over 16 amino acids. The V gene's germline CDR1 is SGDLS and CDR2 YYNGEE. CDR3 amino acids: CASSPPGTGINNEQFF.

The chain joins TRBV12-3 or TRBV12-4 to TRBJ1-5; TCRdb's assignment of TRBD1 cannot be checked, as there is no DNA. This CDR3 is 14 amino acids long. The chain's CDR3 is CASSLGQGLQPQHF.

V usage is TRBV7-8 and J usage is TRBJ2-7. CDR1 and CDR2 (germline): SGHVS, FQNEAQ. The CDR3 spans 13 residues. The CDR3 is CASSFGYLLEQYF.

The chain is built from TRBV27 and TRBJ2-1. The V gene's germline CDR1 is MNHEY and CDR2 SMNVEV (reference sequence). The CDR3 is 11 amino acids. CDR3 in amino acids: CASSSGVRWFF.

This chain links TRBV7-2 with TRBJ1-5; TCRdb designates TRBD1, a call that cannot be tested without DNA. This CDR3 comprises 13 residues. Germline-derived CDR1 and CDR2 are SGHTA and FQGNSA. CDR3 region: CASSLIRDQPQHF.

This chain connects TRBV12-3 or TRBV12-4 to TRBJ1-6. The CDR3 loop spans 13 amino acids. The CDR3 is CASSLSGDSPLHF.

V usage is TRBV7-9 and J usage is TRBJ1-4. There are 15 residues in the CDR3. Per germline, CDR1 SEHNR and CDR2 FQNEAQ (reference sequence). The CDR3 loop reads CASSSLEINWEKLFF.

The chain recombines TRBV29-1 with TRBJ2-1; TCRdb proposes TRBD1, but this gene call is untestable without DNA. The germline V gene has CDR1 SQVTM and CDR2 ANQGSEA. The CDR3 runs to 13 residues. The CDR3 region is CSEQIRDRNEQFF.